The rows below give T cell receptor beta chains drawn from one sample of a study of T cell repertoires in cytomegalovirus infection. These receptors' antigens are unknown. TCRdb analysed the reads with MiXCR anew, one entry per CDR3 protein. Here the sample spans roughly 69,000 distinct CDR3 sequences, 25% to 30% being singletons. Specimen: CD8+ T cells from cultured PBMCs, collected from culture after CMV antigen stimulation. The receptors were gathered from a human donor in good health (CMV status not recorded). Some clones in this sample may be carry-over from other donors' samples. CDR3s include the opening cysteine and the closing phenylalanine or tryptophan. D genes are given only for firm matches. Size is stated for part of the rows, as once, few or many counts, or as a class when the clone is expanded.

abundance	v_gene	j_gene	d_gene	CDR3nt	CDR3aa
few	TRBV4-3	TRBJ2-7	-	TGCGCCAGCAGCCAAGGTGGCAGGGGAACCTACGAGCAGTACTTC	CASSQGGRGTYEQYF
-	TRBV5-4	TRBJ2-7	TRBD1	TGTGCCAGCAGCCCCGGGACAGGTTTCTACGAGCAGTACTTC	CASSPGTGFYEQYF
few	TRBV20-1	TRBJ2-7	TRBD2	TGCAGTGCGCCGACTAGCGGGAACTACGAGCAGTACTTC	CSAPTSGNYEQYF
-	TRBV13	TRBJ2-3	TRBD2	TGTGCCAGCAGCTTTGGCGGACTAGCGGATAACACAGATACGCAGTATTTT	CASSFGGLADNTDTQYF
few	TRBV6-2/TRBV6-3	TRBJ1-2	-	TGTGCCAGCAGCCCCCTGGGCAGCGGCTACACCTTC	CASSPLGSGYTF
-	TRBV10-2	TRBJ2-2	-	TGCGCCAGCAGTGAGTCTACACTCACCGGGGAGCTGTTTTTT	CASSESTLTGELFF
few	TRBV28	TRBJ1-1	-	TGTGCCAGCAGTTCCCCCTCCGGACTTGGTGAAATGAACACTGAAGCTTTCTTT	CASSSPSGLGEMNTEAFF
many	TRBV6-5	TRBJ2-5	TRBD2	TGTGCCAGCAGTTACCTAGGTAGCGGGAACCAAGAGACCCAGTACTTC	CASSYLGSGNQETQYF
-	TRBV27	TRBJ1-5	-	TGTGCCAGCAGTTTAGGCTTCGGGAGGGAGCAGCCCCAGCATTTT	CASSLGFGREQPQHF
few	TRBV7-6	TRBJ2-7	TRBD1	TGTGCCAGCACTGCACAGGGGGCTCCTGATGAGCAGTACTTC	CASTAQGAPDEQYF
-	TRBV4-1	TRBJ2-3	-	TGCGCCAGCAGCCAAGAAGAGGGATGGGGGGCGGGGAAAAGCACAGATACGCAGTATTTT	CASSQEEGWGAGKSTDTQYF
-	TRBV27	TRBJ2-7	-	TGTGCCAGCAGTTTATTGGGGCCAGGGGAGCAGTACTTC	CASSLLGPGEQYF
few	TRBV27	TRBJ1-4	-	TGTGCCACCCGACGGGCTAATGAAAAACTGTTTTTT	CATRRANEKLFF
-	TRBV6-6	TRBJ2-7	-	TGTGCCAGCAGTTACGGGGCAAGTTCTTCAACCTACGAGCAGTACTTC	CASSYGASSSTYEQYF
-	TRBV5-1	TRBJ1-1	-	TGCGCCAGCAGCTCTTATCCGGGGAACACTGAAGCTTTCTTT	CASSSYPGNTEAFF
-	TRBV20-1	TRBJ2-1	TRBD2	TGCAGTGCTACCCGACTAGCGGGAGTAGAAATCGGTTCCTACAATGAGCAGTTCTTC	CSATRLAGVEIGSYNEQFF
-	TRBV18	TRBJ1-6	-	TGTGCCAGCTCACCACCGGGAGGGAATAATTCACCCCTCCACTTT	CASSPPGGNNSPLHF
few	TRBV12-3/TRBV12-4	TRBJ2-5	-	TGTGCCAGCAACACGGCGTCTCCGGGCAGTCAAGAGACCCAGTACTTC	CASNTASPGSQETQYF
many	TRBV4-2	TRBJ2-7	-	TGTGCCAGCAGCCAATCCATATCAGAGGCCTACGAGCAGTACTTC	CASSQSISEAYEQYF
-	TRBV15	TRBJ2-4	TRBD1	TGTGCCACCAGCAACTTACCTTATTGGGACAGATTAGCCAAAAACATTCAGTACTTC	CATSNLPYWDRLAKNIQYF
few	TRBV7-9	TRBJ2-7	TRBD1	TGTGCCAGCAGCTGGTTTCCCGGGACAGGGGGTTCCCACGAGCAGTACTTC	CASSWFPGTGGSHEQYF
many	TRBV7-8	TRBJ1-1	-	TGTGCCAGCAGCTTAGCCATGGGCAGGGGTGACACTGAAGCTTTCTTT	CASSLAMGRGDTEAFF
many	TRBV5-6	TRBJ2-5	TRBD2	TGTGCCAGCAGCACTAGGACTAGCGGGTACCAAGAGACCCAGTACTTC	CASSTRTSGYQETQYF
-	TRBV6-5	TRBJ2-3	-	TGTGCCACCGCGTATATGGGGCCCTATCCAGATACGCAGTATTTT	CATAYMGPYPDTQYF
-	TRBV28	TRBJ2-5	TRBD2	TGTGCCAGCAGTTTAGCGGTCGCGAGCGGGGGCGTAGGGGGAGAGACCCAGTACTTC	CASSLAVASGGVGGETQYF
few	TRBV5-8	TRBJ2-1	TRBD2	TGTGCCAGCAGATCCGGGACTAGCGGGTACAATGAGCAGTTCTTC	CASRSGTSGYNEQFF
few	TRBV14	TRBJ2-1	-	TGTGCCAGCAGCCAAGATCCCGGTGATAGTTACAATGAGCAGTTCTTC	CASSQDPGDSYNEQFF
few	TRBV11-2	TRBJ2-7	-	TGTGCCAGCAGCTTAGAGGGAGATTACGAGCAGTACTTC	CASSLEGDYEQYF
many	TRBV7-2	TRBJ1-1	-	TGTGCCAGCAGCTTAATCTGGAGCGGCAGAGACACTGAAGCTTTCTTT	CASSLIWSGRDTEAFF
-	TRBV6-2/TRBV6-3	TRBJ2-1	TRBD2	TGTGCCAGCAGTCCAGGCGGGCCGGGGGGGAATGAGCAGTTCTTC	CASSPGGPGGNEQFF
few	TRBV7-8	TRBJ2-1	-	TGTGCCAGCAGCTTAGTAGGGTTTGGGAACGAGCACGGATACAATGAGCAGTTCTTC	CASSLVGFGNEHGYNEQFF
few	TRBV7-9	TRBJ1-1	-	TGTGCCAGCAGCTTAGGACAGAACGCTGAAGCTTTCTTT	CASSLGQNAEAFF
many	TRBV2	TRBJ2-3	-	TGTGCCAGCAGGGGCAGGGGAAGCACAGATACGCAGTATTTT	CASRGRGSTDTQYF
-	TRBV27	TRBJ2-3	TRBD2	TGTGCCAGCAGGGGGTCGAGCGGGGCTTACACAGATACGCAGTATTTT	CASRGSSGAYTDTQYF
many	TRBV6-6	TRBJ2-1	-	TGTGCCAGCAGTTACGAGGACGCGGCCTACAATGAGCAGTTCTTC	CASSYEDAAYNEQFF
few	TRBV6-1	TRBJ1-6	-	TGTGCCAGCAGTCCCCTGACAGAGCCTAATTCACCCCTCCACTTT	CASSPLTEPNSPLHF
few	TRBV20-1	TRBJ1-1	TRBD1	TGCAGTGCTAGTACGCCCCAGGGGGCGGCTGAAGCTTTCTTT	CSASTPQGAAEAFF
-	TRBV12-3/TRBV12-4	TRBJ2-3	-	TGTGCCAGCAGTAAACAGGGAAGCATAGATACGCAGTATTTT	CASSKQGSIDTQYF
-	TRBV4-3	TRBJ2-3	TRBD2	TGCGCCAGCAGCATGGGAGCGGGGGGCGATACGCAGTATTTT	CASSMGAGGDTQYF
-	TRBV28	TRBJ1-5	-	TGTGCCAGCAGTTTGGCCGGGACACCCGGGGAGCCCCAGCATTTT	CASSLAGTPGEPQHF
many	TRBV7-6	TRBJ2-2	-	TGTGCCAGCAGCTTAGTCCGGAAGGGCCAGCCCTACACCGGGGAGCTGTTTTTT	CASSLVRKGQPYTGELFF
-	TRBV19	TRBJ2-7	-	TGTGCCAGTAAAATTTCCAGGAACGCCTACGAGCAGTACTTC	CASKISRNAYEQYF
few	TRBV19	TRBJ2-7	-	TGTGCCAGTAGTACCCGGGCCGCGAGCTACGAGCAGTACTTC	CASSTRAASYEQYF
many	TRBV6-2/TRBV6-3	TRBJ2-2	-	TGTGCCAGCAGCCGGGGATGGCGGGGCGAAACCGGGGAGCTGTTTTTT	CASSRGWRGETGELFF
many	TRBV7-9	TRBJ1-1	-	TGTGCCAGCAGCCCGAGACAGAATACCATGAACACTGAAGCTTTCTTT	CASSPRQNTMNTEAFF
many	TRBV11-2	TRBJ2-1	-	TGTGCCAGCAGCTTAGCCGTCCGGTACCCCAGAAATGAGCAGTTCTTC	CASSLAVRYPRNEQFF
-	TRBV20-1	TRBJ2-7	-	TGCAGTGCTAGAGCGAGACAGAGCTCCTACGAGCAGTACTTC	CSARARQSSYEQYF
many	TRBV6-6	TRBJ1-6	-	TGTGCCAGCAGTTACGGGGGAGGAGTTACTTCACCCCTCCACTTT	CASSYGGGVTSPLHF
many	TRBV12-3/TRBV12-4	TRBJ2-1	-	TGTGCCAGCAGTTTCGGGGGGACAGTAAATGAGCAGTTCTTC	CASSFGGTVNEQFF
-	TRBV19	TRBJ2-1	TRBD1	TGTGCCAGTAGGGATTGGGACAGTCCTGGCAATGAGCAGTTCTTC	CASRDWDSPGNEQFF
-	TRBV19	TRBJ2-1	-	TGTGCCAGTAGTCCCCGACCGAGGAGTGAGCAGTTCTTC	CASSPRPRSEQFF
-	TRBV6-2/TRBV6-3	TRBJ2-1	-	TGTGCCAGCAGTTATCCGGGAGAGCAGTTCTTC	CASSYPGEQFF
-	TRBV20-1	TRBJ2-7	-	TGCAGTGCTAGCGCGACAGGAACCGTCCTTCCCCTGAACTACGAGCAGTACTTC	CSASATGTVLPLNYEQYF
-	TRBV27	TRBJ2-3	TRBD2	TGTGCCAGCAGTTTATCACTCGGGGGGGCCGCCGGTACAGATACGCAGTATTTT	CASSLSLGGAAGTDTQYF
-	TRBV4-3	TRBJ2-7	TRBD1	TGCGCCAGCAGCCCAAGGACAGGGGAATACGAGCAGTACTTC	CASSPRTGEYEQYF
few	TRBV6-2/TRBV6-3	TRBJ2-1	TRBD2	TGTGCCACCGTAACCGGGACACTGACTAGCGCGACCTACAATGAGCAGTTCTTC	CATVTGTLTSATYNEQFF
-	TRBV4-3	TRBJ2-5	-	TGCGCCAGCAGCCTTGAGGCAGGGGAGGGAGAGACCCAGTACTTC	CASSLEAGEGETQYF
-	TRBV12-3/TRBV12-4	TRBJ2-7	-	TGTGCCAGCAGGTTGAGTTCAACCTACGAGCAGTACTTC	CASRLSSTYEQYF
few	TRBV7-9	TRBJ2-2	-	TGTGCCAGCAGCCCGAGGACAGCCGCGAACACCGGGGAGCTGTTTTTT	CASSPRTAANTGELFF